This TCR beta chain was documented in a study of early T cells in non-severe SARS-CoV-2 infection. TCRdb re-derived calls from the 5' RACE reads in MiXCR, one entry per CDR3 protein. The sample has about 75,000 distinct CDR3 sequences, approximately 10% seen once. V was clipped by 7 bases and J by 5 bases, with 18 bases between them. The CDR3 is 13 amino acids. CDR1 is DFQATT, CDR2 SNEGSKA, per germline (reference sequence). This clonotype occurred many times. This sequence originates from an adult who was a healthcare worker with PCR-confirmed SARS-CoV-2 infection or an uninfected control (not recorded which). This sequence joins TRBV20-1 and TRBJ2-7; perhaps D is TRBD1 or TRBD2 (5 bases each). The sequenced sample was whole blood, obtained at baseline. DNA for the CDR3: TGCAGTGTTGGGGACCCCCCCTGGAACGAGCAGTACTTC. Residues: CSVGDPPWNEQYF.